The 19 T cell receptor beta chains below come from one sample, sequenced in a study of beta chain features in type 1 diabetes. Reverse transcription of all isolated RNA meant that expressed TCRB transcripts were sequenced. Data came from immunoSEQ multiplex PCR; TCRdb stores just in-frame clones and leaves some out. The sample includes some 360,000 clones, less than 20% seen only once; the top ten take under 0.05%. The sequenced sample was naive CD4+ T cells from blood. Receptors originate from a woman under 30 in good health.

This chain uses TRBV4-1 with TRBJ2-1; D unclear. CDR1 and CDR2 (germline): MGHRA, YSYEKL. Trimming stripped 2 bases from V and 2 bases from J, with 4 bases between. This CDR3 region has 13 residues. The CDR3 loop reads CASSQRPYNEQFF. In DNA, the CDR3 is TGCGCCAGCAGCCAACGTCCCTACAATGAGCAGTTCTTC.

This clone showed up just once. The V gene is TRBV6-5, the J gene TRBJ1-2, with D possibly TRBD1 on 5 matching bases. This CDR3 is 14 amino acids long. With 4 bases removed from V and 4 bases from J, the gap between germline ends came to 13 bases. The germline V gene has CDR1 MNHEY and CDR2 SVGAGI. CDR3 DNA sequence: TGTGCCAGCAGTTTGCAGGGATTCGGCTATGGCTACACCTTC. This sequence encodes CASSLQGFGYGYTF.

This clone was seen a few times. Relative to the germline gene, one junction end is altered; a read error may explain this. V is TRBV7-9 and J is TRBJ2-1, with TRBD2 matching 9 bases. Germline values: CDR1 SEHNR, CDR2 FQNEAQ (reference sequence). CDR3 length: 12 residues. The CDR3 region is CASSLAGGRAVF. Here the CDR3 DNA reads TGTGCCAGCAGCTTAGCGGGCGGGAGGGCGGTCTTC.

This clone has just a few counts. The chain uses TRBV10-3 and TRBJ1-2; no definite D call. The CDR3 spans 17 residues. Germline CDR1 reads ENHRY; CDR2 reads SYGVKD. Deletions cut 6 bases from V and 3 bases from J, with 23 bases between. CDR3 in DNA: TGTGCCATCAGGACTTCCGAGAGGAGTCCCAGCTACTATGGCTACACCTTC. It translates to CAIRTSERSPSYYGYTF.

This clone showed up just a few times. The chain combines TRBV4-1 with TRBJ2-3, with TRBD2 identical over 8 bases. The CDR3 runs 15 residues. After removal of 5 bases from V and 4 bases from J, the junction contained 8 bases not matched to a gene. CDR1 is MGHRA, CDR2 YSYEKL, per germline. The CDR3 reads CASSNPLTSADTQYF. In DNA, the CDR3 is TGCGCCAGCAGCAACCCCCTGACTAGCGCAGATACGCAGTATTTT.

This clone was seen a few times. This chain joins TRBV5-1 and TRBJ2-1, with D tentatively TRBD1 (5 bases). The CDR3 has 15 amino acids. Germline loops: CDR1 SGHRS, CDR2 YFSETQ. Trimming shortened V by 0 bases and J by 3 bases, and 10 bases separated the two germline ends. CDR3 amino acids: CASSLEVGVYNEQFF. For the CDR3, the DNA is TGCGCCAGCAGCTTGGAGGTAGGGGTCTACAATGAGCAGTTCTTC.

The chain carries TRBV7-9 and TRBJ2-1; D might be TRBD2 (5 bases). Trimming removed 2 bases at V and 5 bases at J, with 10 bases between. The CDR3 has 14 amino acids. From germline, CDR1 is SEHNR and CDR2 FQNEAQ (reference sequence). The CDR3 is CASSLSSGNNEQFF. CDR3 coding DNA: TGTGCCAGCAGCTTAAGCAGCGGCAACAATGAGCAGTTCTTC.

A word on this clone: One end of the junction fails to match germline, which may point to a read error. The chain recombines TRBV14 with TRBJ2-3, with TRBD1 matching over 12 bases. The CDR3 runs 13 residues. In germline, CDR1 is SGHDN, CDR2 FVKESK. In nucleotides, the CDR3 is TGTGCCAGCAGCCAAGATGGGACAGGGGGCATGGATTTT. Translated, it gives CASSQDGTGGMDF.

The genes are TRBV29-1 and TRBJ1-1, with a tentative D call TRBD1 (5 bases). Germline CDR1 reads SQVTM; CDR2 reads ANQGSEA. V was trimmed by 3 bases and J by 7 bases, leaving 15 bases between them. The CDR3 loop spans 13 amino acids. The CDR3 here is CSVEGRGKLEAFF. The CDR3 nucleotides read TGCAGCGTTGAGGGGCGGGGTAAGCTTGAAGCTTTCTTT.

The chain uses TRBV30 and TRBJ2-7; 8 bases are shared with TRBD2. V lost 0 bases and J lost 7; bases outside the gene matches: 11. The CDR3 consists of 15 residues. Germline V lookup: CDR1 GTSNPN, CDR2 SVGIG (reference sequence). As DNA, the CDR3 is TGTGCCTGGAGTGTACCCGGACTAGCCCGAAATGAGCAGTACTTC. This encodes CAWSVPGLARNEQYF.

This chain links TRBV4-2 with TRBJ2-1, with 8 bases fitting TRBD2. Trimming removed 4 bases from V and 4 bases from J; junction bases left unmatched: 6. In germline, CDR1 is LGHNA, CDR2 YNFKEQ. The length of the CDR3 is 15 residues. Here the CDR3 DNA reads TGTGCCAGCAGCCCGCGGGGGGCTGCGTACAATGAGCAGTTCTTC. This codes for CASSPRGAAYNEQFF.

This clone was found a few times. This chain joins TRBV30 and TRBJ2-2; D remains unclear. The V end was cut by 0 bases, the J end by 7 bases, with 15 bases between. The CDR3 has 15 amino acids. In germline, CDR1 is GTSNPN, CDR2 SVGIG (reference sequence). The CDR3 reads CAWSVGVVWFGELFF. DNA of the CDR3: TGTGCCTGGAGTGTCGGAGTAGTGTGGTTCGGGGAGCTGTTTTTT.

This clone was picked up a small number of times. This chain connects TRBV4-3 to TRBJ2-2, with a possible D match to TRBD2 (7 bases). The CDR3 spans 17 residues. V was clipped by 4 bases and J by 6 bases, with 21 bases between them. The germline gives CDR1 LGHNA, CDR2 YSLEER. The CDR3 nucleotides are TGCGCCAGCAGCCCCGGAGGGGGGGGAGGTTTTTCCGGGGAGCTGTTTTTT. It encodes CASSPGGGGGFSGELFF.

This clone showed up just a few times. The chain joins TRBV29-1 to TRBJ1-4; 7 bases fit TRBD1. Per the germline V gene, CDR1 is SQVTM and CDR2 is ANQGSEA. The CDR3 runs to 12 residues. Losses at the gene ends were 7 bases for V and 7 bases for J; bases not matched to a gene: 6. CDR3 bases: TGCAGCGCCCAGGGGGTCGGTGAAAAACTGTTTTTT. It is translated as CSAQGVGEKLFF.

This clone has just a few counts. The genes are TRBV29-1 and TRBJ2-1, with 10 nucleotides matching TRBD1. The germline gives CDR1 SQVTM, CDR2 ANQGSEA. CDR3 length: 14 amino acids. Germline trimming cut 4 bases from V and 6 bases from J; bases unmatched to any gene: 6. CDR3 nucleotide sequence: TGCAGCGTTGGACAGGGGGCTTATACCAATGAGCAGTTCTTC. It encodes CSVGQGAYTNEQFF.

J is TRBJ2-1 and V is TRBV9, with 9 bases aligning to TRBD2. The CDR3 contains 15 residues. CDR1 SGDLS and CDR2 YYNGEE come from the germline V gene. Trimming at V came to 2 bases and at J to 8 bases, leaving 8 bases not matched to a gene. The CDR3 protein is CASSVRASGDDEQFF. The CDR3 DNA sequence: TGTGCCAGCAGCGTTCGGGCTAGCGGGGATGATGAGCAGTTCTTC.

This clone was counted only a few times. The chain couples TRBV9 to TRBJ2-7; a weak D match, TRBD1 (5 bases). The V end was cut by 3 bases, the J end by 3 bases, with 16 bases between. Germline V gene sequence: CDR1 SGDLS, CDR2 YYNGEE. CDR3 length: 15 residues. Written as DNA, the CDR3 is TGTGCCAGCAGCGCCCGACCCCAGGGCGGCTACGAGCAGTACTTC. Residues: CASSARPQGGYEQYF.

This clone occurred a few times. The CDR3 DNA reads TGTGCCAGCAGCTTAACCAGGGATCCCTCTGGGGCCAACGTCCTGACTTTC. Translating gives CASSLTRDPSGANVLTF. The chain is built from TRBV7-3 and TRBJ2-6, with a tentative D call TRBD1 (5 bases). The CDR3 runs 17 residues. The V and J ends lost 0 bases and 0 bases respectively, with 9 bases between them. From germline, CDR1 is SGHTA and CDR2 FQGTGA.

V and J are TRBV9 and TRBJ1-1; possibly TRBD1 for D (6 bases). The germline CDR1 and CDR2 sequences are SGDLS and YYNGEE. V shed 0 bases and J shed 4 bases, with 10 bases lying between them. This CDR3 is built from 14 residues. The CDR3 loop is CASSVGGGSTEAFF. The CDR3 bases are TGTGCCAGCAGCGTAGGTGGGGGCTCCACTGAAGCTTTCTTT.